This T cell receptor beta chain was found in a study of human T cells and chemical hapten exposure. CDR3 length: 12 residues. CDR1 PRHDT and CDR2 FYEKMQ come from the germline V gene (reference sequence). V was trimmed by 5 bases and J by 1 base, leaving 5 bases between them. Documented time point: pre-sensitization, week 0. Treatment noted: therapeutic diphenylcyclopropenone sensitization with weekly scalp DPC. TCRdb reprocessed the RACE reads with MiXCR, giving one entry per CDR3 protein. The table includes tens of thousands of distinct CDR3 sequences, around 11% detected once. This clonotype occurred many times.

The rearrangement links TRBV13 to TRBJ1-2; D not certain. This TCR was recovered from a woman between 35 and 50 years old with alopecia areata. Some clones in this sample may be carry-over from other donors' samples. The sample here was whole blood, taken in connection with sensitization to the hapten diphenylcyclopropenone (DPC). The CDR3 region has the DNA TGTGCCAGCAGCATTGTTAACTATGGCTACACCTTC. It specifies CASSIVNYGYTF.